This TCR beta chain is drawn from a study of T cells in Graves' hyperthyroidism and ophthalmopathy. Study results and caveats: Blood also showed most of the thyroid clonotypes that were expanded above 0.001.

Hyperthyroidism in the patients, aged 18 to 65, was newly diagnosed and under 2 months in duration. Uncontrolled infection, other autoimmune disease, pregnancy or lactation led to exclusion. Details on this clonotype: No antigen is known for it.

The length of the CDR3 is 13 residues. Trimming at V came to 5 bases and at J to 7 bases, leaving 11 bases not matched to a gene. Germline V gene data show CDR1 as SQVTM and CDR2 as ANQGSEA. From RNA transcripts, TCR beta CDR3 regions were amplified. With the HTBI primer set, the TCR CDR3 went through a first round of RT-PCR. TCRdb passed the multiplex PCR reads through MiXCR, listing each CDR3 protein once. The sample lists 530,000 or so distinct CDR3 sequences; 35% to 55% were seen once. This chain links TRBV29-1 with TRBJ2-7; TRBD1 aligns across 7 bases. This TCR was sampled from a woman aged 18-29 years with Graves' hyperthyroidism. Sequenced input: peripheral blood or thyroid tissue (not recorded which). CDR3 loop: CSVRAGGSGEQYF. As DNA, the CDR3 is TGCAGCGTTAGGGCAGGGGGTTCTGGGGAGCAGTACTTC.